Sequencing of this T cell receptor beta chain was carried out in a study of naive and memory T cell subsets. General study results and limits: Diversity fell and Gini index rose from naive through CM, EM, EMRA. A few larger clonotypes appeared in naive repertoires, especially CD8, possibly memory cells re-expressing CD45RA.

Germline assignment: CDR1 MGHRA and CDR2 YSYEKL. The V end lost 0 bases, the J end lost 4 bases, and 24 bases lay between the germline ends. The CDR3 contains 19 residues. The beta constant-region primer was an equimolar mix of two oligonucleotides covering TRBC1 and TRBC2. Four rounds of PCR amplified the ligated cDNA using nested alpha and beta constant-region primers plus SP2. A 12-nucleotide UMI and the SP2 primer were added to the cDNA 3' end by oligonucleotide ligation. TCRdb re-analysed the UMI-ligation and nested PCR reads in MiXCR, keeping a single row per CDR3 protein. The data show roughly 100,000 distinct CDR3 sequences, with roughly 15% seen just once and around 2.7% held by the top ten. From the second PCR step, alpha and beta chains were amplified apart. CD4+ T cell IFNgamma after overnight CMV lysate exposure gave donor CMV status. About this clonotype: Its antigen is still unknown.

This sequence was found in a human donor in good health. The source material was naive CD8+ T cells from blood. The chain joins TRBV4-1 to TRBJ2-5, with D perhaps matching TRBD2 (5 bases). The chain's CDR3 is CASSQEKGTQDPEVETQYF. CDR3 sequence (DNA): TGCGCCAGCAGCCAAGAAAAGGGCACCCAGGACCCGGAGGTAGAGACCCAGTACTTC.